One TCR beta chain is described in this entry. The assay was immunoSEQ multiplex PCR, and TCRdb's table has in-frame clones only and misses some. The top ten clones hold about 2.9% of a sample with about 68,000 clones, 75% to 90% of them seen once. The data were obtained in a study of blood T cell repertoires in COVID-19. The receptor's source is a man aged 45-65 years with acute or convalescent COVID-19. Sequenced sample: peripheral blood.

CDR3 DNA: TGCAGTGCTAGTACTAGCGGCTACAATGAGCAGTTCTTC. It translates to CSASTSGYNEQFF. V is TRBV20-1 and J is TRBJ2-1, with 8 bases that match TRBD2. Germline values: CDR1 DFQATT, CDR2 SNEGSKA (reference sequence). J lost 3 bases, V lost 3 bases, and 1 base had no gene match. The CDR3 is made up of 13 amino acids.